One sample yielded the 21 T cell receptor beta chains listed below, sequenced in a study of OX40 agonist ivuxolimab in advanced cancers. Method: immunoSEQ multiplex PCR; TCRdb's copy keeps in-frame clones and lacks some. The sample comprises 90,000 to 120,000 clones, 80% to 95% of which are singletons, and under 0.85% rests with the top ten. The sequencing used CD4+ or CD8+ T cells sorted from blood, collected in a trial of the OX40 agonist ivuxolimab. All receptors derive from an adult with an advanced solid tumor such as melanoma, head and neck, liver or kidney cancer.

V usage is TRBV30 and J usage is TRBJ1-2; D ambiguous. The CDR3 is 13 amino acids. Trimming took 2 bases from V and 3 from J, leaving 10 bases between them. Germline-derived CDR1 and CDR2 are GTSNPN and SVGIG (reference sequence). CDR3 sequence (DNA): TGTGCCTGGAGTCCTGCGGGGTACTATGGCTACACCTTC. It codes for CAWSPAGYYGYTF.

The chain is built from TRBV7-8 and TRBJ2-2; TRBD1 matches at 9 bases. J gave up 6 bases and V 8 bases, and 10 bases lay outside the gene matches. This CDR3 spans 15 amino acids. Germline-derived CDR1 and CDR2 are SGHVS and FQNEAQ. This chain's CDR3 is CASQEDRGVSGELFF. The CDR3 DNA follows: TGTGCCAGCCAGGAGGACAGGGGCGTGTCCGGGGAGCTGTTTTTT. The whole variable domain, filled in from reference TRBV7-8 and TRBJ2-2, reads GAGVSQSPRYKVAKRGQDVALRCDPISGHVSLFWYQQALGQGPEFLTYFQNEAQLDKSGLPSDRFFAERPEGSVSTLKIQRTQQEDSAVYLCASQEDRGVSGELFFGEGSRLTVL.

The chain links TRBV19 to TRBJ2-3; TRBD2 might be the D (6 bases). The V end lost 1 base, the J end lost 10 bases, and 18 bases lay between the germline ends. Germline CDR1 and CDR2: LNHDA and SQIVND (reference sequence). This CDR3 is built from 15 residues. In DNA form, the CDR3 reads TGTGCCAGTAGTATAGGGAGGGGCGCGCCTGGTGCGCAGTATTTT. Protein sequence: CASSIGRGAPGAQYF.

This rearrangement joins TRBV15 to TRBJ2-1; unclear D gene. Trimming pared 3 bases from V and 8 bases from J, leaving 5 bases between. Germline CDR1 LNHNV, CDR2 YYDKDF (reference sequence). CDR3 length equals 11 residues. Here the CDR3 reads CATSREHEQFF. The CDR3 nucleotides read TGTGCCACCAGCAGGGAGCATGAGCAGTTCTTC.

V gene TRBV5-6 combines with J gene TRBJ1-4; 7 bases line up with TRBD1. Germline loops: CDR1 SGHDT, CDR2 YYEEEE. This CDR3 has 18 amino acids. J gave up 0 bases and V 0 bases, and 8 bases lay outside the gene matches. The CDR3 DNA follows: TGTGCCAGCAGCTTGGATCTGGGGACAGAGCCAACTAATGAAAAACTGTTTTTT. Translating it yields CASSLDLGTEPTNEKLFF.

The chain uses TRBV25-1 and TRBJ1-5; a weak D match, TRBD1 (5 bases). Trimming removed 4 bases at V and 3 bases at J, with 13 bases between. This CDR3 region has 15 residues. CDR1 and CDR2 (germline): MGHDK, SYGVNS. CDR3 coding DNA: TGTGCCAGCAGTGCCTTCGGGGGAGCCAATCAGCCCCAGCATTTT. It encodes CASSAFGGANQPQHF. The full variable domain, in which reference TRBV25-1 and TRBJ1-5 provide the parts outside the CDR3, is EADIYQTPRYLVIGTGKKITLECSQTMGHDKMYWYQQDPGMELHLIHYSYGVNSTEKGDLSSESTVSRIRTEHFPLTLESARPSHTSQYLCASSAFGGANQPQHFGDGTRLSIL.

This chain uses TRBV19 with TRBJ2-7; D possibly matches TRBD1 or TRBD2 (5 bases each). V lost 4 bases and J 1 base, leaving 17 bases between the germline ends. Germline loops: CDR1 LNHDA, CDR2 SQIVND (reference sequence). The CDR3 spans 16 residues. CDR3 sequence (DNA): TGTGCCAGTAGTACCCCCGACCGAGGGGCATCCTACGAGCAGTACTTC. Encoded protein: CASSTPDRGASYEQYF.

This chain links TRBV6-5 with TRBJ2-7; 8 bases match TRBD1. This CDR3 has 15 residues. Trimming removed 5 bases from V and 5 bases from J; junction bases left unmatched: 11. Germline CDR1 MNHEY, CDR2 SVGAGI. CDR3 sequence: CASSRHRGWEDEQYF. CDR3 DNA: TGTGCCAGCAGTCGCCACAGGGGGTGGGAGGACGAGCAGTACTTC.

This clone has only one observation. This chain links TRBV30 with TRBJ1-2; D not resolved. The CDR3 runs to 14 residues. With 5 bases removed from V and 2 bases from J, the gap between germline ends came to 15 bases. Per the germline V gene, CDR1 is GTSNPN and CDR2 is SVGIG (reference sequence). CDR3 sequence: CAWSPNNVNYGYTF. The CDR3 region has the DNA TGTGCCTGGTCGCCTAACAACGTAAACTATGGCTACACCTTC.

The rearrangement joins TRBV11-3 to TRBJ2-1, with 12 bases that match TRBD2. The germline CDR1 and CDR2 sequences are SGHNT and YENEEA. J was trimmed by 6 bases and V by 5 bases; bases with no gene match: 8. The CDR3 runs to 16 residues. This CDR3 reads CASSDRTSGKPNEQFF. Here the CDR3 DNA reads TGTGCCAGCAGCGACAGGACTAGCGGGAAACCCAATGAGCAGTTCTTC. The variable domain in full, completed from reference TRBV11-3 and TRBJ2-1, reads EAGVVQSPRYKIIEKKQPVAFWCNPISGHNTLYWYLQNLGQGPELLIRYENEEAVDDSQLPKDRFSAERLKGVDSTLKIQPAELGDSAVYLCASSDRTSGKPNEQFFGPGTRLTVL.

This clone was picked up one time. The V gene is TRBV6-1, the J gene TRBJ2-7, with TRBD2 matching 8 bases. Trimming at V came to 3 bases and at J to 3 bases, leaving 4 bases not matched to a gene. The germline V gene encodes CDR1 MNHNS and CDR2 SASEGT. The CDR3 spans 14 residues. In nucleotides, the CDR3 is TGTGCCAGCAGTGAGGCGGGGGGCAGCTACGAGCAGTACTTC. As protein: CASSEAGGSYEQYF.

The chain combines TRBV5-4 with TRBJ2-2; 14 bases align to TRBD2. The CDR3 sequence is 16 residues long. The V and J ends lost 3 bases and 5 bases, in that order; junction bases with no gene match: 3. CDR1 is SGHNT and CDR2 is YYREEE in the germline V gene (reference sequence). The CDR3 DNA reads TGTGCCAGCAGCTCGGGACTAGCGGGAGAAACCGGGGAGCTGTTTTTT. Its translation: CASSSGLAGETGELFF.

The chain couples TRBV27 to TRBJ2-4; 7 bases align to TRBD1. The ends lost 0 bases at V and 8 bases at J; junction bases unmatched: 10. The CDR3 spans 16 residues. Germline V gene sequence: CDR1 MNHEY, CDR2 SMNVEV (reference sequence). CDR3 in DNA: TGTGCCAGCAGTTTATCGATGAGACAGGGTAGAGACATTCAGTACTTC. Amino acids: CASSLSMRQGRDIQYF.

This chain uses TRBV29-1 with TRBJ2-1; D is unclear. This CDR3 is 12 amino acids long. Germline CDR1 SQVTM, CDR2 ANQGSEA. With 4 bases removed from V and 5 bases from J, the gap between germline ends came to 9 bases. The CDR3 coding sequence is TGCAGCGTTGGGTATGGAAACAATGAGCAGTTCTTC. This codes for CSVGYGNNEQFF.

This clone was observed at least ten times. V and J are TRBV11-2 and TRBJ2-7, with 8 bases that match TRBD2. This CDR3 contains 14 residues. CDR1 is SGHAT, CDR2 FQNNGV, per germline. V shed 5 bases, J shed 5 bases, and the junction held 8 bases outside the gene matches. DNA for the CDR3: TGTGCCAGCAGCCCTACAACGGGAGGGGACGAGCAGTACTTC. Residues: CASSPTTGGDEQYF.

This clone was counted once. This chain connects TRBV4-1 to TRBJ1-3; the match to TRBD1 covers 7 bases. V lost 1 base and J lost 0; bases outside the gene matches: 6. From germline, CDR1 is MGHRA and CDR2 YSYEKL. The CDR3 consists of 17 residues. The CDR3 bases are TGCGCCAGCAGCCAAGCCGGCAGGGGGTACTCTGGAAACACCATATATTTT. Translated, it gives CASSQAGRGYSGNTIYF.

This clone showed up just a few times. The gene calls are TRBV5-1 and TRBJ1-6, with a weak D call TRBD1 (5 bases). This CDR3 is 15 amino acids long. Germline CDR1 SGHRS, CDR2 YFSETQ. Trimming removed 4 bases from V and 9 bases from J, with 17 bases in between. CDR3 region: CASSGGQPEGSPLHF. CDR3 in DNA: TGCGCCAGCAGCGGAGGACAACCAGAAGGTTCACCCCTCCACTTT.

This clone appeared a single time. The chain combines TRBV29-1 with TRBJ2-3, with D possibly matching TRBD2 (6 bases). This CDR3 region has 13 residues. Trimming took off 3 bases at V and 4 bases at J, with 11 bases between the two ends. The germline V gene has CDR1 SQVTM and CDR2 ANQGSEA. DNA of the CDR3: TGCAGCGTTGAGGCTAGCGTAGCAGATACGCAGTATTTT. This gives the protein CSVEASVADTQYF.

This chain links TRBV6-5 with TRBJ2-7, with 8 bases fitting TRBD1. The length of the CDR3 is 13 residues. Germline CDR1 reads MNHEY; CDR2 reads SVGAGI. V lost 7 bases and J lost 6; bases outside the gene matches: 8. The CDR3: CASKKGQVAEQYF. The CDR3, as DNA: TGTGCCAGCAAGAAGGGACAGGTAGCCGAGCAGTACTTC.

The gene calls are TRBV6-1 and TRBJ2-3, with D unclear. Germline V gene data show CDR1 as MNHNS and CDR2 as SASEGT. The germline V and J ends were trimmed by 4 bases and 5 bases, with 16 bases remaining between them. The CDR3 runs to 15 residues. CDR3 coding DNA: TGTGCCAGCAGTGTGATGAGAATAGGTGGAGATACGCAGTATTTT. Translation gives CASSVMRIGGDTQYF.

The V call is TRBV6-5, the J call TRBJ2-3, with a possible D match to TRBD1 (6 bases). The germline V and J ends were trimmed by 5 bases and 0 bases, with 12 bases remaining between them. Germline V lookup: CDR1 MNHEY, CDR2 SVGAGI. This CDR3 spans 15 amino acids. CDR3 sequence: CASSARGPSTDTQYF. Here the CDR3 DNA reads TGTGCCAGCAGTGCCAGGGGTCCAAGCACAGATACGCAGTATTTT.